This is a list of T cell receptor beta chains from one sample in a study of blood T cell repertoires in COVID-19. Sequencing used immunoSEQ multiplex PCR; TCRdb keeps in-frame clones, though not all of them. The sample consists of about 280,000 clones, 89% of them appearing once. Sequences were obtained from peripheral blood. These receptors came from a man between 45 and 60 years old with acute or convalescent COVID-19. The CDR3 runs from the conserved cysteine through the conserved F or W. A D gene is named only where the DNA matches it firmly. Some rows have no size entry. The others give once, few or many, or a class for an expanded clone.

D gene | clone size | J gene | V gene | CDR3 protein | CDR3 DNA
TRBD1 | NA | TRBJ2-7 | TRBV10-3 | CAISTGTGGAEQYF | TGTGCCATCAGCACCGGGACAGGGGGCGCCGAGCAGTACTTC
TRBD1 | NA | TRBJ1-2 | TRBV11-2 | CASSPSGTGAIYGYTF | TGTGCCAGCAGCCCCTCCGGGACAGGGGCTATTTATGGCTACACCTTC
NA | once | TRBJ2-1 | TRBV11-2 | CASSSLSGNEQFF | TGTGCCAGCAGCTCCCTCTCGGGGAATGAGCAGTTCTTC
TRBD1 | NA | TRBJ2-1 | TRBV6-5 | CASSRTGEADEQFF | TGTGCCAGCAGTCGGACAGGGGAGGCCGATGAGCAGTTCTTC
TRBD1 | NA | TRBJ2-5 | TRBV5-1 | CASSWDRGEETQYF | TGCGCCAGCAGCTGGGACAGGGGAGAAGAGACCCAGTACTTC
TRBD1 | NA | TRBJ1-4 | TRBV5-6 | CASSWTGGGTNEKLFF | TGTGCCAGCAGCTGGACAGGGGGCGGAACTAATGAAAAACTGTTTTTT
NA | NA | TRBJ1-6 | TRBV30 | CAWRREGGASPLHF | TGTGCCTGGAGGAGGGAGGGAGGAGCTTCACCCCTCCACTTT
TRBD1 | NA | TRBJ1-2 | TRBV5-5 | CASSSGTGHGYTF | TGTGCCAGCAGCTCCGGGACAGGGCATGGCTACACCTTC
TRBD1 | NA | TRBJ1-2 | TRBV19 | CASSIDGRTGGHNYGYTF | TGTGCCAGTAGTATAGACGGCCGTACAGGGGGCCACAACTATGGCTACACCTTC
NA | NA | TRBJ2-5 | TRBV29-1 | CSVGQQETQYF | TGCAGCGTTGGGCAGCAAGAGACCCAGTACTTC
NA | many | TRBJ2-7 | TRBV2 | CASSAQPGDYEQYF | TGTGCCAGCAGTGCTCAACCCGGGGACTACGAGCAGTACTTC
NA | NA | TRBJ2-7 | TRBV7-2 | CASSGGLGSYEQYF | TGTGCCAGCAGCGGGGGGTTGGGCAGCTACGAGCAGTACTTC
NA | NA | TRBJ2-3 | TRBV7-8 | CASSLGLERADTQYF | TGTGCCAGCAGCTTAGGCCTGGAGCGCGCAGATACGCAGTATTTT
NA | NA | TRBJ2-1 | TRBV29-1 | CSARSGRRMARNEQFF | TGCAGCGCCCGGTCTGGCAGGAGGATGGCCCGTAATGAGCAGTTCTTC
TRBD2 | NA | TRBJ2-1 | TRBV12-5 | CASGLVVLLAGGNEQFF | TGTGCTAGTGGTTTGGTGGTACTACTAGCGGGGGGCAATGAGCAGTTCTTC
NA | NA | TRBJ1-4 | TRBV27 | CASSSPDSPTNEKLFF | TGTGCCAGCAGTTCGCCGGACTCTCCAACTAATGAAAAACTGTTTTTT
NA | NA | TRBJ1-4 | TRBV5-1 | CASRHTNEKLFF | TGCGCCAGCAGACACACTAATGAAAAACTGTTTTTT
NA | once | TRBJ2-7 | TRBV5-1 | CASGDGGFFYEQYF | TGCGCCAGCGGCGATGGGGGGTTTTTTTACGAGCAGTACTTC
NA | NA | TRBJ1-4 | TRBV27 | CASSRWQGNEKLFF | TGTGCCAGCAGTAGATGGCAGGGAAATGAAAAACTGTTTTTT
TRBD1 | NA | TRBJ1-1 | TRBV15 | CATSRQGAGEAFF | TGTGCCACCAGCAGACAGGGGGCCGGTGAAGCTTTCTTT
NA | NA | TRBJ1-6 | TRBV19 | CASSETGSSYNSPLHF | TGTGCCAGTAGCGAAACAGGGAGCTCCTATAATTCACCCCTCCACTTT
NA | NA | TRBJ1-6 | TRBV12-3/TRBV12-4 | CASSSQGKTPLHF | TGTGCCAGCAGTTCTCAGGGGAAGACACCCCTCCACTTT
NA | once | TRBJ2-2 | TRBV10-3 | CAISELAVTGELFF | TGTGCCATCAGTGAGTTGGCTGTGACCGGGGAGCTGTTTTTT
TRBD2 | NA | TRBJ2-5 | TRBV5-4 | CASSLSAGGGGETQYF | TGTGCCAGCAGCTTATCAGCGGGGGGCGGGGGAGAGACCCAGTACTTC
NA | once | TRBJ2-7 | TRBV10-3 | CAISETYEQYF | TGTGCCATCTCCGAGACCTACGAGCAGTACTTC
TRBD1 | NA | TRBJ2-7 | TRBV11-3 | CASSPGTVGEQYF | TGTGCCAGCAGCCCCGGGACAGTCGGCGAGCAGTACTTC
TRBD2 | NA | TRBJ2-1 | TRBV5-1 | CASSQSPGLAANEQFF | TGCGCCAGCAGCCAATCTCCGGGACTAGCGGCAAATGAGCAGTTCTTC
NA | NA | TRBJ2-3 | TRBV11-2 | CASGTGTGTDTQYF | TGTGCCAGCGGCACAGGGACGGGTACTGATACGCAGTATTTT
NA | NA | TRBJ1-1 | TRBV6-5 | CASSRGPLNTEAFF | TGTGCCAGCAGTCGAGGGCCATTGAACACTGAAGCTTTCTTT
NA | NA | TRBJ2-1 | TRBV2 | CASILARRSYNEQFF | TGTGCCAGCATACTAGCCAGACGCTCCTACAATGAGCAGTTCTTC
TRBD1 | NA | TRBJ1-3 | TRBV6-5 | CASSTVQGQGNTIYF | TGTGCCAGCAGCACCGTACAGGGGCAGGGAAACACCATATATTTT
TRBD1 | NA | TRBJ2-7 | TRBV6-5 | CASSYRDRGSYEQYF | TGTGCCAGCAGTTACCGGGACAGGGGATCCTACGAGCAGTACTTC
NA | NA | TRBJ2-7 | TRBV11-3 | CASSPGTAGEQYF | TGTGCCAGCAGCCCCGGAACGGCGGGGGAGCAGTACTTC
TRBD2 | NA | TRBJ2-2 | TRBV4-1 | CASSPPGGRGTGELFF | TGCGCCAGCAGCCCCCCGGGGGGGAGGGGCACCGGGGAGCTGTTTTTT
TRBD1 | few | TRBJ1-2 | TRBV6-6 | CASSQLQGSYGYTF | TGTGCCAGCAGCCAGTTACAGGGGAGCTATGGCTACACCTTC
TRBD1 | NA | TRBJ1-2 | TRBV5-8 | CASSLTGGAYGYTF | TGTGCCAGCAGTTTGACAGGGGGCGCCTATGGCTACACCTTC
NA | NA | TRBJ1-1 | TRBV27 | CASSLSTGSNTEAFF | TGTGCCAGCAGTTTATCTACGGGATCCAACACTGAAGCTTTCTTT
NA | NA | TRBJ2-3 | TRBV23-1 | CAIQSPPAWFSSTDTQYF | TGCGCCATCCAGTCACCCCCCGCGTGGTTTAGCAGCACAGATACGCAGTATTTT
NA | NA | TRBJ1-2 | TRBV14 | CASSQDRGIYGYTF | TGTGCCAGCAGCCAAGACCGAGGGATCTATGGCTACACCTTC
NA | NA | TRBJ2-3 | TRBV10-2 | CASSPGEGPLSTDTQYF | TGCGCCAGCAGTCCAGGAGAGGGCCCTCTTAGCACAGATACGCAGTATTTT
TRBD1 | NA | TRBJ1-1 | TRBV5-4 | CASSLAKGGRDIHTEAFF | TGTGCCAGCAGCTTGGCCAAAGGGGGCAGGGATATCCACACTGAAGCTTTCTTT
TRBD1 | NA | TRBJ2-1 | TRBV15 | CATSMTGSSYNEQFF | TGTGCCACCAGCATGACAGGGAGCTCCTACAATGAGCAGTTCTTC
NA | NA | TRBJ2-7 | TRBV7-6 | CASSLSGRYYEQYF | TGTGCCAGCAGCTTAAGCGGACGGTACTACGAGCAGTACTTC
NA | NA | TRBJ1-6 | TRBV11-2 | CASSLEAGDNSPLHF | TGTGCCAGCAGCTTAGAAGCAGGGGACAATTCACCCCTCCACTTT
TRBD1 | NA | TRBJ1-2 | TRBV27 | CASTALGQGAHYGYTF | TGTGCCAGCACCGCCCTGGGACAGGGGGCCCACTATGGCTACACCTTC